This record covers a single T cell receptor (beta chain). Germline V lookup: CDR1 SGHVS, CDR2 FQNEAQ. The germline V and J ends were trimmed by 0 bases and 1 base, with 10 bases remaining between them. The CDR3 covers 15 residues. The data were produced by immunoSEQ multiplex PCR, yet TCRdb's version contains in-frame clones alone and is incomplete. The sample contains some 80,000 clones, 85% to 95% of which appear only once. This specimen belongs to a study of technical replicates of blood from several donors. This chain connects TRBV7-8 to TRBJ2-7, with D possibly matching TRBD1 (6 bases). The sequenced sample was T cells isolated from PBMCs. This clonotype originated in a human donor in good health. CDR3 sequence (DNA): TGTGCCAGCAGCTTAGCCAGGGGAAATTCCTACGAGCAGTACTTC. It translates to CASSLARGNSYEQYF.